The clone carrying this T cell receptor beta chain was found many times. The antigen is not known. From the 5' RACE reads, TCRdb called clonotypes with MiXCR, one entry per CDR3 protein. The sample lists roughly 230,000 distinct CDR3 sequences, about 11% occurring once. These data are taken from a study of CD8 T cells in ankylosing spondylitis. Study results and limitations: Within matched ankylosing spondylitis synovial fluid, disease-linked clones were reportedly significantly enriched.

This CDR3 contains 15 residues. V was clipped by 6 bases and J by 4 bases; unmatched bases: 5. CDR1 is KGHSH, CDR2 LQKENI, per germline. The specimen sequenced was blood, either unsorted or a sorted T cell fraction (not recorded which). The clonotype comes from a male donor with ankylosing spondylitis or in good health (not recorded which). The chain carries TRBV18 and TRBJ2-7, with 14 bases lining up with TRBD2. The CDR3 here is CASSSTSGREYEQYF. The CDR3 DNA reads TGTGCCAGCTCGTCGACTAGCGGGAGGGAATACGAGCAGTACTTC. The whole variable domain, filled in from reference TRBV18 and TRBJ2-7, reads NAGVMQNPRHLVRRRGQEARLRCSPMKGHSHVYWYRQLPEEGLKFMVYLQKENIIDESGMPKERFSAEFPKEGPSILRIQQVVRGDSAAYFCASSSTSGREYEQYFGPGTRLTVT.